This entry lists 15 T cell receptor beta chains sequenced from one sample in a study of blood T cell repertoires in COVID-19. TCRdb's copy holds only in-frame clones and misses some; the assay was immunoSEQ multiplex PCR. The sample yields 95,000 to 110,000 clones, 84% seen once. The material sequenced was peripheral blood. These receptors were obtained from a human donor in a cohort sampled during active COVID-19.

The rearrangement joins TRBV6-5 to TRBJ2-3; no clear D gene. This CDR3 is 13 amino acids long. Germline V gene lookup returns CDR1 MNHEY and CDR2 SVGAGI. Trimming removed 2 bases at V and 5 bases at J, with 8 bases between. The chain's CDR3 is CASSYNGGDTQYF. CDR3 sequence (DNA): TGTGCCAGCAGTTACAATGGCGGAGATACGCAGTATTTT.

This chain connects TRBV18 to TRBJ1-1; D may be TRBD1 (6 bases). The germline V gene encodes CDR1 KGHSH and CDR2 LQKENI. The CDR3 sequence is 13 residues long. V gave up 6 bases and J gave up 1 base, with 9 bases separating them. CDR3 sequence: CASSGGANTEAFF. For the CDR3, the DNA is TGTGCCAGCTCTGGGGGGGCGAACACTGAAGCTTTCTTT.

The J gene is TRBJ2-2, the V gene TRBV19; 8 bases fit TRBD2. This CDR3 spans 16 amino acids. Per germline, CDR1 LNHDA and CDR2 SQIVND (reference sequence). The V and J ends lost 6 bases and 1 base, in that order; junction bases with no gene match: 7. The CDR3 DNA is TGTGCCAGTAGGGTGGTAGCGGGGCAGAACACCGGGGAGCTGTTTTTT. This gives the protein CASRVVAGQNTGELFF. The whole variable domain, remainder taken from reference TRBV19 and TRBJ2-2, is DGGITQSPKYLFRKEGQNVTLSCEQNLNHDAMYWYRQDPGQGLRLIYYSQIVNDFQKGDIAEGYSVSREKKESFPLTVTSAQKNPTAFYLCASRVVAGQNTGELFFGEGSRLTVL.

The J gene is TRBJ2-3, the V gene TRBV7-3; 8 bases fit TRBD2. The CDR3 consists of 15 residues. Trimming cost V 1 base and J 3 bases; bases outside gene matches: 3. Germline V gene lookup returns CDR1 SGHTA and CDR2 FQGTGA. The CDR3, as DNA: TGTGCCAGCAGCTTAATAGCTAGCGGGACAGATACGCAGTATTTT. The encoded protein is CASSLIASGTDTQYF.

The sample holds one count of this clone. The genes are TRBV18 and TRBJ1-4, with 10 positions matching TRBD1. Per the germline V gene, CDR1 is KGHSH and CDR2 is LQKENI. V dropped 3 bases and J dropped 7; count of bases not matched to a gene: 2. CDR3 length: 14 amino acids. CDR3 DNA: TGTGCCAGCTCACCGACAGGGGGCTCTGAAAAACTGTTTTTT. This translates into CASSPTGGSEKLFF.

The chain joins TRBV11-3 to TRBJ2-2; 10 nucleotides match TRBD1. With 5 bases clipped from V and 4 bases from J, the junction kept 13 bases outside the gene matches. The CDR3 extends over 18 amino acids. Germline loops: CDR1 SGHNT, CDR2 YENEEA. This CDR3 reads CASSPGQGTARLTGELFF. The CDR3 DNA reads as TGTGCCAGCAGCCCGGGACAGGGGACCGCGAGACTCACCGGGGAGCTGTTTTTT.

The CDR3 is CATSRTRDSYYEQYF. DNA for the CDR3: TGTGCCACCAGCAGAACCCGGGACTCCTACTACGAGCAGTACTTC. This chain joins TRBV15 and TRBJ2-7; D might be TRBD2 (6 bases). Looked up from germline, CDR1 is LNHNV and CDR2 is YYDKDF (reference sequence). The ends were cut back, 2 bases at V and 3 bases at J, with 14 bases in the middle. This CDR3 region has 15 residues.

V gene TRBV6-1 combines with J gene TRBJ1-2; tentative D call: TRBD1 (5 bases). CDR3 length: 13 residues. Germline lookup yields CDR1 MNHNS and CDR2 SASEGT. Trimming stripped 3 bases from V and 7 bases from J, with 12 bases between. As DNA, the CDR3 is TGTGCCAGCAGTGAGTGGCACCAGGGTGGCTACACCTTC. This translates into CASSEWHQGGYTF.

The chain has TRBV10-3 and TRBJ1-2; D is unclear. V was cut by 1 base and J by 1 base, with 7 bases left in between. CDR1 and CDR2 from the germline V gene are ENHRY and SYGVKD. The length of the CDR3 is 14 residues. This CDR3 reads CAISEWASNYGYTF. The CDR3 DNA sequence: TGTGCCATCAGTGAGTGGGCCAGTAACTATGGCTACACCTTC.

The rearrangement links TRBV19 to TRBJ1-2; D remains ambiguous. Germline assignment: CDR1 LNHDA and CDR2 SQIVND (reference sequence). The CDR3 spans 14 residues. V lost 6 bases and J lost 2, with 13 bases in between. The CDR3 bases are TGTGCCAGTAGGTTCCCCGGCGGGAACTATGGCTACACCTTC. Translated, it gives CASRFPGGNYGYTF.

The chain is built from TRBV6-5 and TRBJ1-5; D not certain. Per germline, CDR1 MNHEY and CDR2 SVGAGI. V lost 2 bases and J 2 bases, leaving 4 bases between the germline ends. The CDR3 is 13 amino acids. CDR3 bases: TGTGCCAGCAGTTACGGGCGCAATCAGCCCCAGCATTTT. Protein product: CASSYGRNQPQHF.

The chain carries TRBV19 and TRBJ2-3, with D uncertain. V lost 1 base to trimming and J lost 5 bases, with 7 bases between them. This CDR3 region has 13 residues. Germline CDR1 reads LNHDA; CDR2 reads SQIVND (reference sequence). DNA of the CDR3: TGTGCCAGTAGTATAGCCCAGCGAGATACGCAGTATTTT. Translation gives CASSIAQRDTQYF.

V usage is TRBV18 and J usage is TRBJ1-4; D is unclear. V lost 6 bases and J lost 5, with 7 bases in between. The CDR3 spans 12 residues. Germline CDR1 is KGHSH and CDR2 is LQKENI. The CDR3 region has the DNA TGTGCCAGCTCTTTCGGGAATGAAAAACTGTTTTTT. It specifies CASSFGNEKLFF.

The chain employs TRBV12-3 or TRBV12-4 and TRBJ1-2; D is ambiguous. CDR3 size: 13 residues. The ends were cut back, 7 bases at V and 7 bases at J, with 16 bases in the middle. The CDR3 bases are TGTGCCAGCACCCCGAGGGAGTCCGGTGGCTACACCTTC. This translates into CASTPRESGGYTF.

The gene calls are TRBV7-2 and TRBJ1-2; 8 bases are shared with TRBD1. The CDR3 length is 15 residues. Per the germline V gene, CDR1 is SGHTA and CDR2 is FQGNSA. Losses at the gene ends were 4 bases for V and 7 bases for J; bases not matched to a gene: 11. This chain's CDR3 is CASSSDRQGYGGYTF. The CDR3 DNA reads TGTGCCAGCAGCTCGGATCGACAGGGGTATGGTGGCTACACCTTC.